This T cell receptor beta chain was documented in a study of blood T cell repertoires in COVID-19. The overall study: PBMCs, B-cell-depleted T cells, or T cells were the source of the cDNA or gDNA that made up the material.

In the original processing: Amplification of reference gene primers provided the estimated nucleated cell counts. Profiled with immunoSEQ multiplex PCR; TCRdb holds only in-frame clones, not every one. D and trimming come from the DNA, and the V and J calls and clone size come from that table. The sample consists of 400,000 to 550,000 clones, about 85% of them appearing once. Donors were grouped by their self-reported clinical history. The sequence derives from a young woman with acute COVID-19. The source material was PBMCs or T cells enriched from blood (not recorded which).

CDR3 residues: CASSSRTGLVYEQYF. In DNA, the CDR3 is TGTGCCAGCAGCTCTCGGACAGGCCTGGTCTACGAGCAGTACTTC. V gene TRBV7-9 combines with J gene TRBJ2-7, with TRBD1 matching 7 bases. The trim removed 4 bases at V and 3 bases at J, leaving 9 bases unmatched. CDR1 and CDR2 (germline): SEHNR, FQNEAQ (reference sequence). The CDR3 spans 15 residues.